This is a list of T cell receptor beta chains from one sample in a study of persistence of HIV-infected CD4 T cells. Antigen specificity for these receptors is unknown. Assay: immunoSEQ multiplex PCR; the TCRdb copy retains only in-frame clones and omits some. Here the sample spans tens of thousands of clones, about 84% being singletons. This specimen consisted of CD4+ T cells sorted from PBMCs after approximately 19-hour stimulation, obtained from a patient who received antiretroviral therapy. All receptors derive from an adult man with HIV who was CMV-seropositive. CDR3s include the opening cysteine and the closing phenylalanine or tryptophan. A D gene is named only where the DNA matches it firmly. Clone size is shown for a subset of rows, as once, few, many or a class of expanded clone.

v_call: TRBV3-1/TRBV3-2; d_call: .; j_call: TRBJ1-1; clone_size: .; cdr3_aa: CASSQAVNPEAFF; cdr3_nt: TGTGCCAGCAGCCAAGCCGTGAATCCTGAAGCTTTCTTT
v_call: TRBV6-5; d_call: TRBD2; j_call: TRBJ2-1; clone_size: .; cdr3_aa: CASSYASGSNEQFF; cdr3_nt: TGTGCCAGCAGTTACGCTAGCGGGAGTAATGAGCAGTTCTTC
v_call: TRBV25-1; d_call: .; j_call: TRBJ1-4; clone_size: few; cdr3_aa: CASSGAGSTNEKLFF; cdr3_nt: TGTGCCAGCAGTGGGGCAGGGAGCACTAATGAAAAACTGTTTTTT
v_call: TRBV5-8; d_call: .; j_call: TRBJ1-1; clone_size: .; cdr3_aa: CASSFLTATRGSTEAFF; cdr3_nt: TGTGCCAGCAGCTTCCTGACTGCGACCCGGGGTAGCACTGAAGCTTTCTTT
v_call: TRBV3-1/TRBV3-2; d_call: TRBD2; j_call: TRBJ2-7; clone_size: .; cdr3_aa: CASSQSIGRASEQYF; cdr3_nt: TGTGCCAGCAGCCAATCCATCGGGAGGGCCAGCGAGCAGTACTTC
v_call: TRBV5-1; d_call: .; j_call: TRBJ2-3; clone_size: once; cdr3_aa: CASSRQDTQYF; cdr3_nt: TGCGCCAGCAGCAGACAAGATACGCAGTATTTT
v_call: TRBV30; d_call: .; j_call: TRBJ1-6; clone_size: .; cdr3_aa: CAWSAGTSFWNSPLHF; cdr3_nt: TGTGCCTGGAGCGCCGGGACCTCCTTTTGGAATTCACCCCTCCACTTT
v_call: TRBV11-3; d_call: TRBD1; j_call: TRBJ2-2; clone_size: .; cdr3_aa: CASRGQVNTGELFF; cdr3_nt: TGTGCCAGCAGAGGACAGGTGAACACCGGGGAGCTGTTTTTT
v_call: TRBV5-4; d_call: TRBD1; j_call: TRBJ2-2; clone_size: .; cdr3_aa: CASSLGQAGELFF; cdr3_nt: TGTGCCAGCAGCTTAGGACAGGCCGGGGAGCTGTTTTTT
v_call: TRBV9; d_call: TRBD1; j_call: TRBJ1-6; clone_size: few; cdr3_aa: CASSRTGERTNSPLHF; cdr3_nt: TGTGCCAGCAGCAGGACAGGGGAACGTACTAATTCACCCCTCCACTTT
v_call: TRBV5-1; d_call: .; j_call: TRBJ1-1; clone_size: .; cdr3_aa: CASSLESNTEAFF; cdr3_nt: TGCGCCAGCAGCTTGGAGTCGAACACTGAAGCTTTCTTT
v_call: TRBV15; d_call: .; j_call: TRBJ2-3; clone_size: .; cdr3_aa: CATSSGAILSGPDTQYF; cdr3_nt: TGTGCCACCAGCAGTGGCGCCATCCTTTCGGGTCCAGATACGCAGTATTTT
v_call: TRBV18; d_call: .; j_call: TRBJ2-7; clone_size: .; cdr3_aa: CASSERGSEQYF; cdr3_nt: TGTGCCAGCTCCGAAAGGGGTAGCGAGCAGTACTTC
v_call: TRBV18; d_call: .; j_call: TRBJ1-1; clone_size: once; cdr3_aa: CASSPGAGTEAFF; cdr3_nt: TGTGCCAGCTCACCAGGGGCGGGCACTGAAGCTTTCTTT
v_call: TRBV30; d_call: .; j_call: TRBJ1-1; clone_size: .; cdr3_aa: CAWSGGREAFF; cdr3_nt: TGTGCCTGGAGTGGGGGGAGGGAAGCTTTCTTT
v_call: TRBV9; d_call: .; j_call: TRBJ1-1; clone_size: .; cdr3_aa: CASSVRSEVGTEAFF; cdr3_nt: TGTGCCAGCAGCGTAAGGAGTGAGGTAGGCACTGAAGCTTTCTTT
v_call: TRBV4-1; d_call: .; j_call: TRBJ2-7; clone_size: once; cdr3_aa: CASSQAQLSSYEQYF; cdr3_nt: TGCGCCAGCAGCCAAGCACAGTTAAGCTCCTACGAGCAGTACTTC
v_call: TRBV7-9; d_call: TRBD1; j_call: TRBJ1-2; clone_size: .; cdr3_aa: CASSIGQGYGYTF; cdr3_nt: TGTGCCAGCAGCATAGGACAGGGGTATGGCTACACCTTC
v_call: TRBV3-1/TRBV3-2; d_call: .; j_call: TRBJ1-5; clone_size: .; cdr3_aa: CASSQSGQPQHF; cdr3_nt: TGTGCCAGCAGCCAGAGCGGTCAGCCCCAGCATTTT
v_call: TRBV19; d_call: .; j_call: TRBJ1-5; clone_size: few; cdr3_aa: CASSIGGNQPQHF; cdr3_nt: TGTGCCAGTAGTATAGGGGGGAATCAGCCCCAGCATTTT
v_call: TRBV4-1; d_call: .; j_call: TRBJ1-3; clone_size: .; cdr3_aa: CASSHTQRANSGNTIYF; cdr3_nt: TGCGCCAGCAGCCATACCCAGCGGGCGAACTCTGGAAACACCATATATTTT
v_call: TRBV11-2; d_call: .; j_call: TRBJ1-2; clone_size: .; cdr3_aa: CASSFGTTYGYTF; cdr3_nt: TGTGCCAGCAGCTTTGGGACGACTTATGGCTACACCTTC
v_call: TRBV15; d_call: .; j_call: TRBJ1-4; clone_size: .; cdr3_aa: CATSRDLAGFTTNEKLFF; cdr3_nt: TGTGCCACCAGCAGAGATCTGGCAGGCTTTACGACTAATGAAAAACTGTTTTTT
v_call: TRBV7-2; d_call: .; j_call: TRBJ2-7; clone_size: .; cdr3_aa: CASSSGQPTTYEQYF; cdr3_nt: TGTGCCAGCAGCTCTGGACAGCCAACTACCTACGAGCAGTACTTC
v_call: TRBV19; d_call: .; j_call: TRBJ2-7; clone_size: .; cdr3_aa: CASSIQAKSSYEQYF; cdr3_nt: TGTGCCAGTAGTATTCAGGCTAAGAGCTCCTACGAGCAGTACTTC
v_call: TRBV7-2; d_call: TRBD2; j_call: TRBJ2-5; clone_size: once; cdr3_aa: CASSQTSGGYQETQYF; cdr3_nt: TGTGCCAGCAGCCAAACTAGCGGGGGGTACCAAGAGACCCAGTACTTC
v_call: TRBV19; d_call: TRBD1; j_call: TRBJ1-5; clone_size: few; cdr3_aa: CASSIKGQNQPQHF; cdr3_nt: TGTGCCAGTAGTATCAAGGGACAGAATCAGCCCCAGCATTTT
v_call: TRBV27; d_call: .; j_call: TRBJ1-6; clone_size: .; cdr3_aa: CASSLSPASSYNSPLHF; cdr3_nt: TGTGCCAGCAGTTTATCGCCGGCCAGCTCCTATAATTCACCCCTCCACTTT
v_call: TRBV6-6; d_call: .; j_call: TRBJ2-1; clone_size: .; cdr3_aa: CASSHNADRRIYNEQFF; cdr3_nt: TGTGCCAGCAGTCACAATGCAGACCGCCGAATATACAATGAGCAGTTCTTC
v_call: TRBV30; d_call: .; j_call: TRBJ2-5; clone_size: few; cdr3_aa: CAWGKGVGWETQYF; cdr3_nt: TGTGCCTGGGGGAAGGGAGTCGGGTGGGAGACCCAGTACTTC
v_call: TRBV4-1; d_call: .; j_call: TRBJ1-3; clone_size: once; cdr3_aa: CASSQEEYTVGGNTIYF; cdr3_nt: TGCGCCAGCAGCCAAGAAGAGTACACCGTTGGAGGGAACACCATATATTTT
v_call: TRBV7-2; d_call: TRBD1; j_call: TRBJ2-5; clone_size: .; cdr3_aa: CASSPWDRVGETQYF; cdr3_nt: TGTGCCAGCAGCCCCTGGGACAGGGTGGGAGAGACCCAGTACTTC
v_call: TRBV5-4; d_call: .; j_call: TRBJ1-6; clone_size: medium-sized; cdr3_aa: CASSIENNSPLHF; cdr3_nt: TGTGCCAGCAGCATTGAGAATAATTCACCCCTCCACTTT
v_call: TRBV24-1; d_call: .; j_call: TRBJ2-2; clone_size: few; cdr3_aa: CATSEAPRSGSTGELFF; cdr3_nt: TGTGCCACCAGTGAGGCCCCCAGATCGGGGAGCACCGGGGAGCTGTTTTTT
v_call: TRBV7-9; d_call: .; j_call: TRBJ1-1; clone_size: .; cdr3_aa: CASSLGGSWNTEAFF; cdr3_nt: TGTGCCAGCAGCTTAGGGGGCTCCTGGAACACTGAAGCTTTCTTT
v_call: TRBV5-1; d_call: .; j_call: TRBJ1-5; clone_size: .; cdr3_aa: CASSLLGGSGQPQHF; cdr3_nt: TGCGCCAGCAGCTTGTTGGGGGGCTCGGGTCAGCCCCAGCATTTT
v_call: TRBV6-6; d_call: .; j_call: TRBJ2-3; clone_size: .; cdr3_aa: CASSYRDTQYF; cdr3_nt: TGTGCCAGCAGTTACCGGGATACGCAGTATTTT
v_call: TRBV10-3; d_call: .; j_call: TRBJ2-3; clone_size: .; cdr3_aa: CAIASPGSTDTQYF; cdr3_nt: TGTGCCATCGCGAGCCCAGGAAGCACAGATACGCAGTATTTT
v_call: TRBV2; d_call: TRBD1; j_call: TRBJ2-4; clone_size: .; cdr3_aa: CASGSDRTKNIQYF; cdr3_nt: TGTGCCAGCGGGTCGGACAGGACCAAAAACATTCAGTACTTC
v_call: TRBV10-3; d_call: .; j_call: TRBJ1-2; clone_size: .; cdr3_aa: CAISESSSLTNYGYTF; cdr3_nt: TGTGCCATCAGTGAGTCATCTTCGCTTACTAACTATGGCTACACCTTC
v_call: TRBV5-1; d_call: .; j_call: TRBJ1-2; clone_size: .; cdr3_aa: CASSSSRETYGYTF; cdr3_nt: TGCGCCAGCAGCTCCTCCCGGGAGACCTATGGCTACACCTTC
v_call: TRBV5-1; d_call: .; j_call: TRBJ2-1; clone_size: .; cdr3_aa: CASSPDGRSSYNEQFF; cdr3_nt: TGCGCCAGCAGCCCCGATGGAAGGAGCTCCTACAATGAGCAGTTCTTC
v_call: TRBV27; d_call: TRBD1; j_call: TRBJ1-5; clone_size: few; cdr3_aa: CASSPTGGRYGNQPQHF; cdr3_nt: TGTGCCAGCAGTCCAACAGGGGGCCGTTATGGCAATCAGCCCCAGCATTTT
v_call: TRBV7-2; d_call: TRBD1; j_call: TRBJ2-7; clone_size: few; cdr3_aa: CASSSTRDRGGEQYF; cdr3_nt: TGTGCCAGCAGCTCGACTCGGGACAGGGGAGGAGAGCAGTACTTC
v_call: TRBV30; d_call: .; j_call: TRBJ1-1; clone_size: .; cdr3_aa: CAWSSQGMGTEAFF; cdr3_nt: TGTGCCTGGAGTAGTCAGGGCATGGGCACTGAAGCTTTCTTT
v_call: TRBV20-1; d_call: .; j_call: TRBJ1-2; clone_size: .; cdr3_aa: CSARPYGYTF; cdr3_nt: TGCAGTGCCCGACCCTATGGCTACACCTTC
v_call: TRBV2; d_call: .; j_call: TRBJ2-7; clone_size: .; cdr3_aa: CASRGGFYEQYF; cdr3_nt: TGTGCCAGCAGGGGAGGATTCTACGAGCAGTACTTC
v_call: TRBV3-1/TRBV3-2; d_call: TRBD1; j_call: TRBJ2-2; clone_size: .; cdr3_aa: CASSQWDSRPGELFF; cdr3_nt: TGTGCCAGCAGCCAGTGGGACAGTAGACCCGGGGAGCTGTTTTTT
v_call: TRBV6-5; d_call: .; j_call: TRBJ1-4; clone_size: .; cdr3_aa: CASRNTATNEKLFF; cdr3_nt: TGTGCCAGCAGGAACACTGCAACTAATGAAAAACTGTTTTTT